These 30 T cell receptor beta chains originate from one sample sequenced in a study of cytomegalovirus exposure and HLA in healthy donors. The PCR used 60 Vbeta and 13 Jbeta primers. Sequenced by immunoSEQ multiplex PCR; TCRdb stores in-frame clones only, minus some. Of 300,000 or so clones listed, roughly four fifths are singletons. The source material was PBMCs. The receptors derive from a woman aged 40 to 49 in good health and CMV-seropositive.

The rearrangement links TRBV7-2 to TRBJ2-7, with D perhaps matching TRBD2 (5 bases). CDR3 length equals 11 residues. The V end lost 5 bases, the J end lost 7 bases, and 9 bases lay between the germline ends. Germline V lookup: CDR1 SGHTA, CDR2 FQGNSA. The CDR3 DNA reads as TGTGCCAGCAGCGATACGGGGGAGCAGTACTTC. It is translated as CASSDTGEQYF.

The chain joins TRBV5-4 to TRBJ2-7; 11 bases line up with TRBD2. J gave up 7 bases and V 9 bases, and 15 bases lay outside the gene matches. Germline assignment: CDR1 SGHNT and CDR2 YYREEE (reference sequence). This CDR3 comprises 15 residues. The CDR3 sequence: CATHAASGRPYEQYF. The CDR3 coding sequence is TGTGCCACCCATGCTGCTAGCGGGAGGCCTTATGAGCAGTACTTC.

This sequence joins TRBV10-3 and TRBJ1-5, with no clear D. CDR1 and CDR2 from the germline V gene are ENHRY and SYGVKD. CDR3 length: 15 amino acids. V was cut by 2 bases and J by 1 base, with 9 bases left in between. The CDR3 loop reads CAISEGSYSNQPQHF. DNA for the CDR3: TGTGCCATCAGTGAGGGGAGCTACAGCAATCAGCCCCAGCATTTT.

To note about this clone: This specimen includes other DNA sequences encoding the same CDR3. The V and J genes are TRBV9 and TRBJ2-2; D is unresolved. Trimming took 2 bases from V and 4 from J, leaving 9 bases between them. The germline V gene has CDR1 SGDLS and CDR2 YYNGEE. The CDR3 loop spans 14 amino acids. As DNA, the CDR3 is TGTGCCAGCAGCGTGGAGTTGGGCACCGGGGAGCTGTTTTTT. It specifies CASSVELGTGELFF.

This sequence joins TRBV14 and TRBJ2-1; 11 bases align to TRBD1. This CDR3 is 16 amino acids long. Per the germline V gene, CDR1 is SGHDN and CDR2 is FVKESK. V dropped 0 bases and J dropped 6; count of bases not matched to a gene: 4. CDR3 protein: CASSQEWTGGPNEQFF. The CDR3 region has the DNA TGTGCCAGCAGCCAAGAGTGGACAGGGGGCCCCAATGAGCAGTTCTTC.

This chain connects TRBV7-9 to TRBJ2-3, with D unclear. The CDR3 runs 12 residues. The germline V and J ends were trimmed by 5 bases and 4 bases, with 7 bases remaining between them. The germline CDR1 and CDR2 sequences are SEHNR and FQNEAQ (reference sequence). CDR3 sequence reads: CASSVRADTQYF. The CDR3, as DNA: TGTGCCAGCAGCGTCCGAGCAGATACGCAGTATTTT.

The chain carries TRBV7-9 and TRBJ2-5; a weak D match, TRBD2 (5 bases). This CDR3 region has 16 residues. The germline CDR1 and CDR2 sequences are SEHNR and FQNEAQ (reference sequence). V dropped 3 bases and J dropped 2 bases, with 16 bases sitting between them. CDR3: CASSFGIGSQQETQYF. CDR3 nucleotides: TGTGCCAGCAGCTTCGGGATTGGGTCCCAGCAAGAGACCCAGTACTTC. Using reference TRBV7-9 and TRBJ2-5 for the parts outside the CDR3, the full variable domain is DTGVSQNPRHKITKRGQNVTFRCDPISEHNRLYWYRQTLGQGPEFLTYFQNEAQLEKSRLLSDRFSAERPKGSFSTLEIQRTEQGDSAMYLCASSFGIGSQQETQYFGPGTRLLVL.

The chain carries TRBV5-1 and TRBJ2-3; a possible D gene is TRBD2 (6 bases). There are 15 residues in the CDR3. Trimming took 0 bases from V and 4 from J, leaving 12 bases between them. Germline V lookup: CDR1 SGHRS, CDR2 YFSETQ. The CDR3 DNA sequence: TGCGCCAGCAGCTTGGTAGTTACGGGAGCAGATACGCAGTATTTT. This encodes CASSLVVTGADTQYF.

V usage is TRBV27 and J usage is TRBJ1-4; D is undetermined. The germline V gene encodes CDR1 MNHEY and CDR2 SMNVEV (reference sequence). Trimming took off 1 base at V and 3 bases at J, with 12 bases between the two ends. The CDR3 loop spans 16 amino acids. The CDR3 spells CASSLYGFAANEKLFF. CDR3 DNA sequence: TGTGCCAGCAGTTTATACGGGTTCGCGGCTAATGAAAAACTGTTTTTT.

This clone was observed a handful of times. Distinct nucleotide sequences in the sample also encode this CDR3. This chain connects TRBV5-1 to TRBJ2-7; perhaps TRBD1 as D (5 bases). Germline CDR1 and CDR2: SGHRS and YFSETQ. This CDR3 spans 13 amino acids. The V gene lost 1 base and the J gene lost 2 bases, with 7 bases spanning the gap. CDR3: CASSLPGTYEQYF. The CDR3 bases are TGCGCCAGCAGCTTGCCAGGGACCTACGAGCAGTACTTC.

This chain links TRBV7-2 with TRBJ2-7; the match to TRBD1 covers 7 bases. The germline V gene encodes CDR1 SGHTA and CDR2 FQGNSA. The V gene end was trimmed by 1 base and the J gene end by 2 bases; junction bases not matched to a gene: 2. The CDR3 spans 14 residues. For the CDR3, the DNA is TGTGCCAGCAGCTTAGAGGGACAGACCTACGAGCAGTACTTC. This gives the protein CASSLEGQTYEQYF.

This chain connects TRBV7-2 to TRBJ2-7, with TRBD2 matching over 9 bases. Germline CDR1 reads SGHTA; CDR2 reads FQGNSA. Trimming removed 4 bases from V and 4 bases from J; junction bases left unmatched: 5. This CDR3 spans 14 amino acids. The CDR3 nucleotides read TGTGCCAGCAGCTCGACTAGCGGCAGTTACGAGCAGTACTTC. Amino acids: CASSSTSGSYEQYF.

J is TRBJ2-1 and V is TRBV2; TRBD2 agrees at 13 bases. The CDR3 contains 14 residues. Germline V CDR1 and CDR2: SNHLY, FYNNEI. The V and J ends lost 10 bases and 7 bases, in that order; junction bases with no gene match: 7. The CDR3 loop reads CATDRTSGRNEQFF. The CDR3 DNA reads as TGTGCCACAGATAGGACTAGCGGGAGAAATGAGCAGTTCTTC.

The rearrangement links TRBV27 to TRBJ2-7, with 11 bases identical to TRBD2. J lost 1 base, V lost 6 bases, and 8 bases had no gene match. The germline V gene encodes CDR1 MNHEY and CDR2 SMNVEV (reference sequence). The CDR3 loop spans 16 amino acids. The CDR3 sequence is CASSPGTSGASYEQYF. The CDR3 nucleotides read TGTGCCAGCAGCCCAGGGACTAGCGGAGCTTCCTACGAGCAGTACTTC.

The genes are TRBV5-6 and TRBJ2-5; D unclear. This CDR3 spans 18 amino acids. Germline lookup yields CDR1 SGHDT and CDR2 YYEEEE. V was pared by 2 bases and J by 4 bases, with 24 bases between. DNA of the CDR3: TGTGCCAGCAGCTTTTCCCCAAAGCCGGGTGTCAGCCGAGAGACCCAGTACTTC. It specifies CASSFSPKPGVSRETQYF.

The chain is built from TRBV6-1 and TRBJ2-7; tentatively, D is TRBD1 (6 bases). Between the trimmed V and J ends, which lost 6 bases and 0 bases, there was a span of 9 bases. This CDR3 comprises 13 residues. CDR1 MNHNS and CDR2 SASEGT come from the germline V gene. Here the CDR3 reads CASRGDTSYEQYF. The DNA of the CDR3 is TGTGCCAGCAGGGGGGACACCTCCTACGAGCAGTACTTC.

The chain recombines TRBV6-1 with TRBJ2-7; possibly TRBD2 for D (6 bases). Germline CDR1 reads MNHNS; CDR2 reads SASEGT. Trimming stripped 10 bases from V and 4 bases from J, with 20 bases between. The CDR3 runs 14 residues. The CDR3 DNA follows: TGTGCCACCCTGAAGGCGGGAAAGGAGTACGAGCAGTACTTC. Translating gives CATLKAGKEYEQYF.

The CDR3 sequence is CASSLNEKLFF. In DNA form, the CDR3 reads TGTGCCAGTAGTCTTAATGAAAAACTGTTTTTT. The chain employs TRBV19 and TRBJ1-4; D remains ambiguous. V shed 5 bases and J shed 4 bases, with 2 bases lying between them. The germline V gene encodes CDR1 LNHDA and CDR2 SQIVND (reference sequence). CDR3 length: 11 residues.

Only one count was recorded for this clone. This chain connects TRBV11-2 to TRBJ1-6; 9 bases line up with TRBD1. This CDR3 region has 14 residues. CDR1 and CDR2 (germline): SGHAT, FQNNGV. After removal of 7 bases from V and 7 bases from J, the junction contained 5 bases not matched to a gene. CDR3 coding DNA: TGTGCCAGCACCCGGACAGGGGCGAATTCACCCCTCCACTTT. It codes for CASTRTGANSPLHF. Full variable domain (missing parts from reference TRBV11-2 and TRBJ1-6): EAGVAQSPRYKIIEKRQSVAFWCNPISGHATLYWYQQILGQGPKLLIQFQNNGVVDDSQLPKDRFSAERLKGVDSTLKIQPAKLEDSAVYLCASTRTGANSPLHFGNGTRLTVT.

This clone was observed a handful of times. The CDR3 here is CATSRSPGLKEFF. The CDR3 coding sequence is TGTGCCACCAGCAGATCCCCGGGTCTGAAGGAGTTCTTC. This sequence joins TRBV15 and TRBJ2-1, with D unresolved. Germline CDR1 and CDR2: LNHNV and YYDKDF (reference sequence). The CDR3 totals 13 residues. V gave up 2 bases and J gave up 14 bases, with 16 bases separating them.

Here the CDR3 reads CASSEHRGRDYEQYF. The CDR3 DNA sequence: TGTGCCAGCAGTGAACACCGCGGCAGGGACTACGAGCAGTACTTC. This chain links TRBV6-1 with TRBJ2-7; TRBD1 might be the D (5 bases). Trimming left V 2 bases short and J 3 bases short, with 14 bases between. CDR1 is MNHNS, CDR2 SASEGT, per germline. CDR3 length equals 15 residues.

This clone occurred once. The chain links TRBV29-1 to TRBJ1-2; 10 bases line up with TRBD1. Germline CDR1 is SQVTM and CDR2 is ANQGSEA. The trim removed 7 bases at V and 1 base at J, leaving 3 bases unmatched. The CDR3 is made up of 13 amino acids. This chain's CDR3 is CSAGTGDNYGYTF. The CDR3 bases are TGCAGCGCCGGGACAGGGGATAACTATGGCTACACCTTC.

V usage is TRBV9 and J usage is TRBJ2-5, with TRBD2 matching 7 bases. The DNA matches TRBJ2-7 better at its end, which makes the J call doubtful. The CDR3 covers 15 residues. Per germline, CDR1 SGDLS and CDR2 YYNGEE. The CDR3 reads CASSVAAGVLYEQYF. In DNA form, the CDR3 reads TGTGCCAGCAGCGTAGCGGCGGGAGTCCTATACGAGCAGTACTTC.

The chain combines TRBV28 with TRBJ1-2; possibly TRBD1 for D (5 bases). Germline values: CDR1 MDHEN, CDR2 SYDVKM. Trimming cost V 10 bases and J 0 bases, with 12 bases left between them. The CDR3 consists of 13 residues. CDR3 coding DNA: TGTGCCACTACAGGACGCGCTAACTATGGCTACACCTTC. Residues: CATTGRANYGYTF.

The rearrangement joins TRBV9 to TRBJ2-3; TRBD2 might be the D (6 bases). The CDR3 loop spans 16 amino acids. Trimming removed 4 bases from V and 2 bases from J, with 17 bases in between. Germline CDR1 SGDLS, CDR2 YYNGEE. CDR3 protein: CASSPRRDSITDTQYF. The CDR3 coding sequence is TGTGCCAGCAGCCCTCGCCGGGACTCTATCACAGATACGCAGTATTTT.

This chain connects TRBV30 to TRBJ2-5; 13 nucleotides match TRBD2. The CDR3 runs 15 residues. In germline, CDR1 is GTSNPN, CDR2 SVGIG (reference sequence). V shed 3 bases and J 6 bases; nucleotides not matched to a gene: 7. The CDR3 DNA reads TGTGCCTGGAGCCGCCGGACTAGCGGGGGACAGACCCAGTACTTC. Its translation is CAWSRRTSGGQTQYF.

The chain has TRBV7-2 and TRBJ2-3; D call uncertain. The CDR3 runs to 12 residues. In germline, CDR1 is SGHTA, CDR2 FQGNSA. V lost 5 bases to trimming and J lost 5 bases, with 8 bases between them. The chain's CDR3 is CASSVRGDTQYF. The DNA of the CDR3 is TGTGCCAGCAGCGTGCGCGGAGATACGCAGTATTTT.

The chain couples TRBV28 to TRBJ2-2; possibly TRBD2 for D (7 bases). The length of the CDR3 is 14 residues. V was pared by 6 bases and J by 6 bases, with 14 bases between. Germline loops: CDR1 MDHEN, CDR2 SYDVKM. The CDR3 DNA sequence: TGTGCCAGCAGCCTCCTCGGGGGGCCCGGGGAGCTGTTTTTT. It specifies CASSLLGGPGELFF.

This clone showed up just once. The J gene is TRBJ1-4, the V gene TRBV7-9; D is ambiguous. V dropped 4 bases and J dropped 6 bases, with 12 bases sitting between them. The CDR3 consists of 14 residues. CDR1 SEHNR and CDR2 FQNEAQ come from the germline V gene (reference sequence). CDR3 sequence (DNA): TGTGCCAGCAGCTCAGACATGTCTGATGAAAAACTGTTTTTT. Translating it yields CASSSDMSDEKLFF. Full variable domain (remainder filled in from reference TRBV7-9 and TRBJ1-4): DTGVSQNPRHKITKRGQNVTFRCDPISEHNRLYWYRQTLGQGPEFLTYFQNEAQLEKSRLLSDRFSAERPKGSFSTLEIQRTEQGDSAMYLCASSSDMSDEKLFFGSGTQLSVL.

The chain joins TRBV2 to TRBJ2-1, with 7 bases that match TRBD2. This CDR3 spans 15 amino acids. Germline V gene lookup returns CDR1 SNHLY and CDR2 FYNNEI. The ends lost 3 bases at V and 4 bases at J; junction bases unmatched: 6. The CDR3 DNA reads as TGTGCCAGCAGTGAGGTAGGACTAGTTTACAATGAGCAGTTCTTC. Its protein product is CASSEVGLVYNEQFF.